The 19 T cell receptor beta chains below all came from one sample that was sequenced in a study of T cell responses to AZD1222 COVID-19 vaccine. Produced via immunoSEQ multiplex PCR; TCRdb's table is partial and in-frame only. This table holds some 150,000 clones, 75% to 90% found once. Specimen: peripheral blood, collected on day 0 of MenACWY control vaccination. Receptors originate from an adult in good health.

The V and J genes are TRBV6-5 and TRBJ2-5; D may be TRBD1 (6 bases). V dropped 2 bases and J dropped 4 bases, with 17 bases sitting between them. This CDR3 is 16 amino acids long. CDR1 and CDR2 (germline): MNHEY, SVGAGI. The CDR3 sequence: CASSYGAGAIRETQYF. The CDR3, as DNA: TGTGCCAGCAGTTACGGAGCAGGGGCGATCCGAGAGACCCAGTACTTC.

This chain links TRBV21-1 with TRBJ2-3. TRBV21-1 is shown as a pseudogene. CDR3 length: 14 amino acids. The CDR3 protein is CASRKGPNTDTQYF. CDR3 bases: TGTGCCAGCAGAAAGGGACCTAACACAGATACGCAGTATTTT.

The J gene is TRBJ1-1, the V gene TRBV6-5; 8 bases fit TRBD1. Germline loops: CDR1 MNHEY, CDR2 SVGAGI. J gave up 11 bases and V 0 bases, and 11 bases lay outside the gene matches. The CDR3 contains 15 residues. CDR3 sequence reads: CASSYSQGARGKAFF. CDR3 nucleotides: TGTGCCAGCAGTTACTCTCAGGGGGCGCGTGGCAAGGCTTTCTTT.

The chain links TRBV5-4 to TRBJ1-2, with D possibly matching TRBD1 (6 bases). There are 13 residues in the CDR3. The germline gives CDR1 SGHNT, CDR2 YYREEE (reference sequence). The V end lost 4 bases, the J end lost 2 bases, and 9 bases lay between the germline ends. This CDR3 is CASSRDRNYGYTF. Here the CDR3 DNA reads TGTGCCAGCAGCCGAGACAGGAACTATGGCTACACCTTC.

This clone showed up just a few times. This sequence joins TRBV7-9 and TRBJ1-6, with a tentative D call TRBD1 (6 bases). V was pared by 10 bases and J by 5 bases, with 18 bases between. This CDR3 comprises 15 residues. The germline V gene has CDR1 SEHNR and CDR2 FQNEAQ (reference sequence). The CDR3 sequence is CATPASDSHNSPLHF. CDR3 in DNA: TGTGCCACCCCCGCTTCGGACAGCCATAATTCACCCCTCCACTTT.

The CDR3: CASSLTGTREQFF. As DNA, the CDR3 is TGTGCCAGCAGCCTGACAGGTACAAGGGAGCAGTTCTTC. V gene TRBV5-4 combines with J gene TRBJ2-1, with D perhaps matching TRBD1 (6 bases). Trimming shortened V by 4 bases and J by 10 bases, and 15 bases separated the two germline ends. The germline V gene encodes CDR1 SGHNT and CDR2 YYREEE (reference sequence). The CDR3 runs 13 residues.

This clone was counted once. The conserved closing phenylalanine or tryptophan is absent in this CDR3, likely reflecting a read error. Because the CDR3's place on the DNA is in doubt, the DNA is left out and the CDR3 is given as listed by TCRdb. This chain joins TRBV23-1 and TRBJ2-4; the table's D call, TRBD1, was not checked against the DNA. TRBV23-1 is flagged as an ORF with uncertain function. The length of the CDR3 is 12 amino acids, counting both ends. The CDR3 here is CASSQSGGQSSA.

The chain couples TRBV28 to TRBJ1-1, with D uncertain. Between the trimmed V and J ends, which lost 6 bases and 6 bases, there was a span of 11 bases. Germline V gives CDR1 MDHEN, CDR2 SYDVKM. CDR3 size: 12 residues. The DNA for the CDR3 is TGTGCCAGCAGCCTCGGCAAGCCTGAAGCTTTCTTT. It is translated as CASSLGKPEAFF.

This clone was seen a single time. The rearrangement joins TRBV7-9 to TRBJ2-1; no reliable D call. This CDR3 region has 11 residues. Germline loops: CDR1 SEHNR, CDR2 FQNEAQ (reference sequence). V shed 3 bases and J shed 8 bases, with 5 bases lying between them. This chain's CDR3 is CASSFYDEQFF. The CDR3 DNA follows: TGTGCCAGCAGCTTTTACGATGAGCAGTTCTTC.

The chain employs TRBV4-1 and TRBJ2-5; D is ambiguous. Trimming stripped 8 bases from V and 5 bases from J, with 15 bases between. The CDR3 covers 13 residues. The germline V gene encodes CDR1 MGHRA and CDR2 YSYEKL. Written as DNA, the CDR3 is TGCGCCAGCGGCCTCGCGCGGTGGGAGACCCAGTACTTC. Translated, it gives CASGLARWETQYF.

The rearrangement joins TRBV7-6 to TRBJ2-7; no firm D call. The V end lost 4 bases, the J end lost 6 bases, and 7 bases lay between the germline ends. CDR3 length equals 11 residues. Germline values: CDR1 SGHVS, CDR2 FNYEAQ. CDR3 nucleotide sequence: TGTGCCAGCAGCTCCAGATTCGAGCAGTACTTC. Its translation is CASSSRFEQYF.

The chain carries TRBV5-1 and TRBJ2-1, with 10 bases fitting TRBD2. Germline trimming cut 0 bases from V and 1 base from J; bases unmatched to any gene: 10. CDR1 and CDR2 from the germline V gene are SGHRS and YFSETQ. The CDR3 covers 19 residues. CDR3 nucleotide sequence: TGCGCCAGCAGCTTGGCCCGTCTAGCGGGGGTGCCTTCCTACAATGAGCAGTTCTTC. It encodes CASSLARLAGVPSYNEQFF.

The V gene is TRBV20-1, the J gene TRBJ2-3; D remains unclear. Germline V gene sequence: CDR1 DFQATT, CDR2 SNEGSKA (reference sequence). The CDR3 spans 13 residues. V was pared by 3 bases and J by 3 bases, with 10 bases between. The CDR3 is CSASIFSTDTQYF. The CDR3 region has the DNA TGCAGTGCTAGTATCTTCTCAACAGATACGCAGTATTTT.

This rearrangement joins TRBV7-2 to TRBJ2-1; 12 bases are a match to TRBD1. V lost 8 bases and J lost 10; bases outside the gene matches: 9. The CDR3 loop spans 14 amino acids. Germline CDR1 SGHTA, CDR2 FQGNSA. The CDR3 protein is CASRGQGALGEQFF. The CDR3 DNA reads TGTGCCAGCCGGGGACAGGGGGCTCTTGGGGAGCAGTTCTTC.

The V and J genes are TRBV21-1 and TRBJ1-1; TRBD1, the D gene given by the table, was not confirmed from the DNA. TRBV21-1 is marked as a pseudogene. This CDR3 has 15 amino acids. CDR3 bases: TGTGCCAGCATCCCCCGGACAGGGGGGAGGTCTGAAGCTTTCTTT. Translating gives CASIPRTGGRSEAFF.

This clone appeared a few times. V and J are TRBV7-2 and TRBJ2-3, with TRBD2 matching over 15 bases. The germline V gene encodes CDR1 SGHTA and CDR2 FQGNSA. J was trimmed by 5 bases and V by 1 base; bases with no gene match: 1. CDR3 length: 16 residues. The CDR3 nucleotides are TGTGCCAGCAGCTTAGGGACTAGCGGGGGGGTAGATACGCAGTATTTT. Its protein product is CASSLGTSGGVDTQYF.

DNA for the CDR3: TGTGCCAGCAGCCAAGGAAATACGCAGTATTTT. It codes for CASSQGNTQYF. This chain joins TRBV3-1 (or the pseudogene TRBV3-2) and TRBJ2-3; D gene uncertain. V lost 1 base and J 7 bases, leaving 3 bases between the germline ends. CDR1 and CDR2 from the germline V gene are LGHDT and YNNKEL (reference sequence). The CDR3 has 11 residues.

The chain recombines TRBV20-1 with TRBJ2-5; maybe TRBD2 (6 bases). Between the trimmed V and J ends, which lost 5 bases and 5 bases, there was a span of 6 bases. The CDR3 is made up of 10 amino acids. CDR1 DFQATT and CDR2 SNEGSKA come from the germline V gene (reference sequence). The CDR3 DNA reads as TGCAGTGCTGGGGGGGAGACCCAGTACTTC. Translated: CSAGGETQYF.

The chain employs TRBV25-1 and TRBJ1-4, with 8 bases fitting TRBD1. V gave up 2 bases and J gave up 8 bases; unmatched junction bases: 4. The CDR3 extends over 14 amino acids. From germline, CDR1 is MGHDK and CDR2 SYGVNS. The chain's CDR3 is CASSEQGAGEKLFF. The CDR3, as DNA: TGTGCCAGCAGTGAACAGGGGGCGGGGGAAAAACTGTTTTTT. Variable domain in full (rest from reference TRBV25-1 and TRBJ1-4): EADIYQTPRYLVIGTGKKITLECSQTMGHDKMYWYQQDPGMELHLIHYSYGVNSTEKGDLSSESTVSRIRTEHFPLTLESARPSHTSQYLCASSEQGAGEKLFFGSGTQLSVL.